This is a list of T cell receptor beta chains from one sample in a study of T-cell memory formation after mild COVID-19. Each CDR3 protein is one row after TCRdb ran MiXCR on the 5' RACE reads. Here the sample spans 150,000 to 200,000 distinct CDR3 sequences, around 13% being singletons. The specimen sequenced was PBMCs or a T cell subset sorted from them (not recorded which). All receptors derive from an adult woman who had mild COVID-19 (a few samples of this study predate the infection). Cell type and time point are not known. Each CDR3 is given with its conserved first and last residue. The D gene is left open where the match is weak. Only part of the rows carry a size: once, few, many, or a class if the clone is expanded.

V gene	J gene	D gene	clone size	CDR3 protein	CDR3 DNA
TRBV4-3	TRBJ1-2	.	.	CASSQVSTEIYGYTF	TGCGCCAGCAGCCAAGTGTCGACAGAGATCTATGGCTACACCTTC
TRBV12-3/TRBV12-4	TRBJ2-7	TRBD1	.	CASSRQGAGRRNYEQYF	TGTGCCAGCAGCAGGCAGGGGGCAGGCCGACGTAACTACGAGCAGTACTTC
TRBV19	TRBJ2-1	.	.	CASSSPYTYNEQFF	TGTGCCAGTAGTTCCCCGTATACCTACAATGAGCAGTTCTTC
TRBV12-3/TRBV12-4	TRBJ2-5	.	few	CASSLASDWKETQYF	TGTGCCAGCAGTTTGGCTAGCGATTGGAAAGAGACCCAGTACTTC
TRBV29-1	TRBJ1-2	TRBD1	few	CSVEGSRQGTYGYTF	TGCAGCGTCGAGGGCTCGAGACAGGGGACCTATGGCTACACCTTC
TRBV12-3/TRBV12-4	TRBJ2-1	TRBD2	few	CASSSPGLAGMGKDNEQFF	TGTGCCAGCAGTTCACCGGGACTAGCGGGGATGGGGAAAGACAATGAGCAGTTCTTC
TRBV14	TRBJ1-4	.	.	CASSQVGTGKLFF	TGTGCCAGCAGCCAAGTAGGGACGGGCAAACTGTTTTTT
TRBV10-3	TRBJ2-5	.	.	CAISPDRNQETQYF	TGTGCCATCAGTCCCGACAGAAACCAAGAGACCCAGTACTTC
TRBV24-1	TRBJ2-2	.	.	CATSDLWDTGELFF	TGTGCCACCAGTGATTTGTGGGACACCGGGGAGCTGTTTTTT
TRBV10-3	TRBJ2-1	TRBD2	many	CAISEGLAGGSEQFF	TGTGCCATCAGTGAGGGACTAGCGGGAGGTAGTGAGCAGTTCTTC
TRBV10-3	TRBJ2-7	TRBD1	.	CAAAETGAYEQYF	TGTGCCGCCGCCGAGACAGGGGCCTACGAGCAGTACTTC
TRBV7-2	TRBJ2-7	.	.	CASSPSAAWDEQYF	TGTGCCAGCAGTCCGTCGGCGGCCTGGGACGAGCAGTACTTC
TRBV12-3/TRBV12-4	TRBJ2-5	.	.	CASSSIGPETQYF	TGTGCCAGCAGTTCAATAGGCCCAGAGACCCAGTACTTC
TRBV7-3	TRBJ2-7	TRBD1	.	CASSLKTEEGRGLEQYF	TGTGCCAGCAGCTTAAAAACGGAAGAAGGCAGGGGGCTCGAGCAGTACTTC
TRBV18	TRBJ2-1	TRBD1	few	CASSPPGTAYNEQFF	TGTGCCAGCTCACCACCGGGGACAGCTTACAATGAGCAGTTCTTC
TRBV7-2	TRBJ2-7	.	.	CASSPTAGEQYF	TGTGCCAGCAGCCCTACAGCGGGCGAGCAGTACTTC
TRBV12-3/TRBV12-4	TRBJ1-3	TRBD1	.	CASSLLGTGSGNTIYF	TGTGCCAGCAGTTTACTGGGGACAGGGTCTGGAAACACCATATATTTT
TRBV4-3	TRBJ2-1	TRBD2	few	CASSQPGDYTNEQFF	TGCGCCAGCAGCCAACCCGGGGACTACACGAATGAGCAGTTCTTC
TRBV25-1	TRBJ2-1	TRBD2	.	CASRPGASGRDEQFF	TGTGCCAGCCGCCCCGGAGCTAGCGGGAGAGATGAGCAGTTCTTC
TRBV30	TRBJ2-1	TRBD2	.	CAWSVSSGSFNEQFF	TGTGCCTGGAGTGTTTCTAGCGGGAGTTTTAATGAGCAGTTCTTC
TRBV3-1	TRBJ1-1	TRBD1	few	CASRRQGGKFAEAFF	TGTGCCAGCAGGAGACAGGGGGGTAAATTCGCTGAAGCTTTCTTT
TRBV6-5	TRBJ1-1	.	few	CASRVDGNTEAFF	TGTGCCAGCAGAGTTGACGGAAACACTGAAGCTTTCTTT
TRBV11-1	TRBJ2-2	.	few	CASSSRQGLNTGELFF	TGTGCCAGCAGCAGCAGACAAGGCCTAAACACCGGGGAGCTGTTTTTT
TRBV5-1	TRBJ1-2	.	.	CASRREEARYGYTF	TGCGCCAGCAGACGGGAGGAGGCGAGATATGGCTACACCTTC
TRBV7-2	TRBJ2-5	TRBD2	.	CASSSFPRSGTRGETQYF	TGTGCCAGCAGCTCCTTTCCCCGCAGCGGGACTAGAGGAGAGACCCAGTACTTC
TRBV7-2	TRBJ2-7	.	few	CATPGANYEQYF	TGTGCCACCCCAGGGGCGAACTACGAGCAGTACTTC
TRBV7-3	TRBJ2-5	TRBD2	.	CASARTSGQRETQYF	TGTGCCAGCGCGAGGACTAGCGGTCAGAGGGAGACCCAGTACTTC
TRBV7-8	TRBJ2-1	.	few	CASSLHRGNEQFF	TGTGCCAGCAGCCTACATCGGGGCAATGAGCAGTTCTTC
TRBV6-1	TRBJ2-7	TRBD2	few	CASSELSGTFHEQYF	TGTGCCAGCAGTGAGCTTAGCGGGACTTTCCACGAGCAGTACTTC
TRBV12-3/TRBV12-4	TRBJ2-3	TRBD2	few	CASRSLAGGSSGTDTQYF	TGTGCCAGCAGATCACTAGCGGGAGGTTCGAGTGGGACAGATACGCAGTATTTT
TRBV24-1	TRBJ2-1	TRBD1	few	CATSEADRAFYNEQFF	TGTGCCACCAGTGAGGCGGACAGGGCGTTCTACAATGAGCAGTTCTTC
TRBV2	TRBJ1-1	TRBD1	few	CASSGDRGLLNTEAFF	TGTGCCAGCAGTGGGGACAGGGGGCTGTTGAACACTGAAGCTTTCTTT
TRBV12-3/TRBV12-4	TRBJ1-6	.	.	CASSLSAGTNSPLHF	TGTGCCAGCAGTTTATCGGCAGGCACTAATTCACCCCTCCACTTT
TRBV6-5	TRBJ1-2	.	.	CASRTPAGSYGYTF	TGTGCCAGCAGGACCCCGGCAGGATCCTATGGCTACACCTTC
TRBV5-1	TRBJ2-2	.	few	CASSLIRTGELFF	TGCGCCAGCAGCCTCATCAGGACCGGGGAGCTGTTTTTT
TRBV6-2/TRBV6-3	TRBJ2-3	.	few	CASSPRRPSTDTQYF	TGTGCCAGCAGTCCCAGGCGGCCCAGCACAGATACGCAGTATTTT
TRBV9	TRBJ2-3	.	.	CASSAQRSTDTQYF	TGTGCCAGCAGCGCCCAGCGGAGCACAGATACGCAGTATTTT
TRBV29-1	TRBJ2-1	.	few	CSAVGWEFSYNEQFF	TGCAGCGCAGTTGGGTGGGAGTTCTCCTACAATGAGCAGTTCTTC
TRBV19	TRBJ2-1	TRBD2	.	CASSFPPRLAGGSNEQFF	TGTGCCAGTAGTTTCCCCCCTAGACTAGCGGGGGGTTCCAATGAGCAGTTCTTC
TRBV4-3	TRBJ2-2	.	few	CASSQGGTLNTGELFF	TGCGCCAGCAGCCAAGGTGGGACCCTCAACACCGGGGAGCTGTTTTTT